The TCR beta chain under discussion was sequenced for a study of T-cell memory formation after mild COVID-19. Study-wide findings and caveats: Some SARS-CoV-2-responding clones were already detected in memory before infection. CD4+ clones that contracted lay mainly in CM and EM; CD8+ ones lay in EMRA. Later expanders leaned toward CD4+, whereas clones contracting from day 15 to 85 were balanced CD4/CD8.

Constant-segment primers served in 5'RACE that generated TCR alpha and TCR beta cDNA libraries bearing sample barcodes and UMIs. Via MiXCR, TCRdb re-called the 5' RACE reads, giving one row per CDR3 protein. The sample has about 600,000 distinct CDR3 sequences, about 22% seen once. This CDR3 comprises 14 residues. The V end lost 5 bases, the J end lost 8 bases, and 13 bases lay between the germline ends. Per germline, CDR1 SGHTA and CDR2 FQGTGA. Regarding this clonotype: The antigen is undetermined.

The sequenced material came from PBMCs or a T cell subset sorted from them (not recorded which). The V call is TRBV7-3, the J call TRBJ1-6, with D hard to call. The sequence was obtained from an adult woman who had mild COVID-19 (a few samples of this study predate the infection). Cell type and time point are not known. The CDR3 DNA reads TGTGCCAGCAGCCCCTTAATTTCGGATTCACCCCTCCACTTT. Protein sequence: CASSPLISDSPLHF.